Below, 26 T cell receptor beta chains from the same sample are listed, as sequenced in a study of T cell responses to AZD1222 COVID-19 vaccine. This table comes from immunoSEQ multiplex PCR, and its TCRdb copy is limited to in-frame clones, with some not included. The sample shows approximately 72,000 clones, roughly 87% of them seen only once. This specimen consisted of peripheral blood, obtained 28 days after the second AZD1222 dose. The receptors stem from an adult who received the AZD1222 COVID-19 vaccine.

This sequence joins TRBV5-1 and TRBJ2-7, with 7 bases matching TRBD1. Per germline, CDR1 SGHRS and CDR2 YFSETQ. This CDR3 comprises 13 residues. V gave up 5 bases and J gave up 1 base; unmatched junction bases: 3. CDR3 nucleotides: TGCGCCAGCAGGCCACAGGGGTCCTACGAGCAGTACTTC. Translation: CASRPQGSYEQYF.

V usage is TRBV12-5 and J usage is TRBJ2-2, with 7 bases fitting TRBD2. Looked up from germline, CDR1 is LGHNT and CDR2 is FRNRAP. CDR3 size: 17 residues. J was trimmed by 4 bases and V by 0 bases; bases with no gene match: 8. The CDR3 loop reads CASGLVLGRVGTGELFF. DNA for the CDR3: TGTGCTAGTGGTTTGGTATTAGGGAGGGTTGGCACCGGGGAGCTGTTTTTT. The whole variable domain, filled in from reference TRBV12-5 and TRBJ2-2, reads DARVTQTPRHKVTEMGQEVTMRCQPILGHNTVFWYRQTMMQGLELLAYFRNRAPLDDSGMPKDRFSAEMPDATLATLKIQPSEPRDSAVYFCASGLVLGRVGTGELFFGEGSRLTVL.

The rearrangement uses TRBV7-8 and TRBJ1-2, with no clear D. Trimming stripped 2 bases from V and 8 bases from J, with 12 bases between. From germline, CDR1 is SGHVS and CDR2 FQNEAQ. The CDR3 spans 13 residues. As DNA, the CDR3 is TGTGCCAGCAGCTTATTTGGTGTGGGAGGCTACACCTTC. Translated: CASSLFGVGGYTF.

This clone was seen once. The CDR3 here is CASKKASGAYEQYF. In DNA form, the CDR3 reads TGTGCCAGTAAAAAAGCAAGCGGTGCCTACGAGCAGTACTTC. The chain links TRBV19 to TRBJ2-7, with D tentatively TRBD2 (5 bases). Trimming removed 7 bases from V and 2 bases from J, with 15 bases in between. CDR1 is LNHDA and CDR2 is SQIVND in the germline V gene (reference sequence). This CDR3 comprises 14 residues.

This chain uses TRBV6-1 with TRBJ2-3, with 11 bases fitting TRBD2. The V segment lost 2 bases and the J segment 2 bases; nucleotides outside the gene matches: 9. CDR1 MNHNS and CDR2 SASEGT come from the germline V gene. CDR3 length equals 18 residues. The CDR3 region is CASSERAWTSGPTDTQYF. The DNA for the CDR3 is TGTGCCAGCAGTGAACGGGCTTGGACTAGCGGGCCCACAGATACGCAGTATTTT.

The chain uses TRBV19 and TRBJ1-2; D not certain. CDR3 length: 15 residues. V was clipped by 8 bases and J by 4 bases, with 20 bases between them. The V gene's germline CDR1 is LNHDA and CDR2 SQIVND (reference sequence). The CDR3 sequence: CASLTTRIGGYGYTF. The CDR3 region has the DNA TGTGCCAGTCTTACAACAAGGATCGGAGGCTATGGCTACACCTTC.

The chain joins TRBV29-1 to TRBJ2-7; D is undetermined. CDR1 and CDR2 from the germline V gene are SQVTM and ANQGSEA. V was pared by 7 bases and J by 7 bases, with 17 bases between. This CDR3 contains 12 residues. In DNA, the CDR3 is TGCAGCGCCTGGACGGCACCGAGGGAGCAGTACTTC. The encoded protein is CSAWTAPREQYF.

This chain links TRBV10-3 with TRBJ1-5; TRBD1 is a possible D gene (5 bases). The V gene's germline CDR1 is ENHRY and CDR2 SYGVKD. The CDR3 loop spans 13 amino acids. Trimming shortened V by 3 bases and J by 5 bases, and 8 bases separated the two germline ends. The CDR3 nucleotides are TGTGCCATCAGTGACGGGGCCTATCAGCCCCAGCATTTT. It codes for CAISDGAYQPQHF.

This rearrangement joins TRBV29-1 to TRBJ2-5; D is unclear. V lost 7 bases, J lost 4 bases, and 10 bases lay in between. The CDR3 covers 11 residues. Germline V gene sequence: CDR1 SQVTM, CDR2 ANQGSEA. The CDR3 bases are TGCAGCGCTGATTGGGGAGAGACCCAGTACTTC. Translation gives CSADWGETQYF.

CDR3 in DNA: TGTGCCAGCAGCTTCAGGGGTAGCCTCGAAGAGCAGTTCTTC. Translation gives CASSFRGSLEEQFF. The chain recombines TRBV7-8 with TRBJ2-1, with a tentative D call TRBD1 (6 bases). This CDR3 has 14 amino acids. The germline V gene has CDR1 SGHVS and CDR2 FQNEAQ. V was pared by 3 bases and J by 10 bases, with 16 bases between.

The chain is built from TRBV14 and TRBJ2-4; D gene ambiguous. The CDR3 has 14 residues. Germline CDR1 SGHDN, CDR2 FVKESK. With 0 bases removed from V and 9 bases from J, the gap between germline ends came to 12 bases. This chain's CDR3 is CASSQDSGFTIQYF. Written as DNA, the CDR3 is TGTGCCAGCAGCCAAGATTCCGGGTTTACCATTCAGTACTTC.

The chain has TRBV27 and TRBJ2-1, with 8 bases identical to TRBD1. This CDR3 contains 15 residues. The V gene end was trimmed by 4 bases and the J gene end by 3 bases; junction bases not matched to a gene: 5. Germline CDR1 is MNHEY and CDR2 is SMNVEV (reference sequence). Here the CDR3 DNA reads TGTGCCAGCAGTTCGGACAGGGCCGGCTACAATGAGCAGTTCTTC. It yields the protein CASSSDRAGYNEQFF.

The chain carries TRBV6-2 or TRBV6-3 and TRBJ2-7; D gene unclear. The CDR3 has 16 residues. Germline CDR1 reads MNHEY; CDR2 reads SVGEGT. The V gene lost 2 bases and the J gene lost 1 base, with 15 bases spanning the gap. The CDR3 reads CASSYLAERRSYEQYF. The CDR3 coding sequence is TGTGCCAGCAGTTACCTCGCAGAAAGAAGGTCCTACGAGCAGTACTTC.

This chain links TRBV6-5 with TRBJ1-2, with 10 bases fitting TRBD1. V lost 2 bases to trimming and J lost 5 bases; unmatched junction nucleotides: 5. Per the germline V gene, CDR1 is MNHEY and CDR2 is SVGAGI. CDR3 length: 15 residues. The CDR3, as DNA: TGTGCCAGCAGTTACCGACAGGGGGCACGGTATGGCTACACCTTC. Protein product: CASSYRQGARYGYTF.

The chain combines TRBV5-1 with TRBJ2-7; no definite D call. V was trimmed by 4 bases and J by 4 bases, leaving 15 bases between them. CDR3 length equals 14 residues. Germline V gene lookup returns CDR1 SGHRS and CDR2 YFSETQ. In DNA, the CDR3 is TGCGCCAGCAGCCCAGGTGCCTCCCGGTACGAGCAGTACTTC. It specifies CASSPGASRYEQYF. The entire variable domain, with the rest obtained from reference TRBV5-1 and TRBJ2-7, is as follows: KAGVTQTPRYLIKTRGQQVTLSCSPISGHRSVSWYQQTPGQGLQFLFEYFSETQRNKGNFPGRFSGRQFSNSRSEMNVSTLELGDSALYLCASSPGASRYEQYFGPGTRLTVT.

The V gene is TRBV28, the J gene TRBJ2-3; 11 nucleotides agree with TRBD2. Germline-derived CDR1 and CDR2 are MDHEN and SYDVKM. The CDR3 is 16 residues long. V shed 5 bases, J shed 5 bases, and the junction held 9 bases outside the gene matches. DNA for the CDR3: TGTGCCAGCAGTCCTGGACTAGCGGGCTTAGTAGATACGCAGTATTTT. It is translated as CASSPGLAGLVDTQYF.

The rearrangement uses TRBV7-3 and TRBJ2-3; maybe TRBD2 (5 bases). The V gene lost 4 bases and the J gene lost 2 bases, with 16 bases spanning the gap. In germline, CDR1 is SGHTA, CDR2 FQGTGA. CDR3 length: 16 residues. CDR3 loop: CASSSGVRGTTDTQYF. In nucleotides, the CDR3 is TGTGCCAGCAGCTCCGGGGTCCGGGGTACCACAGATACGCAGTATTTT.

The chain carries TRBV3-1 (or the pseudogene TRBV3-2) and TRBJ2-3; either TRBD1 or TRBD2 may fit D (5 bases each). Germline loops: CDR1 LGHDT, CDR2 YNNKEL (reference sequence). Trimming left V 3 bases short and J 2 bases short, with 15 bases between. This CDR3 region has 16 residues. CDR3 in DNA: TGTGCCAGCAGCCATGTGGGTAGGGACCCCACAGATACGCAGTATTTT. Amino acid sequence: CASSHVGRDPTDTQYF.

The V gene is TRBV28, the J gene TRBJ2-7, with a possible D match to TRBD1 (6 bases). Germline CDR1 and CDR2: MDHEN and SYDVKM. The CDR3 spans 14 residues. V was trimmed by 6 bases and J by 2 bases, leaving 14 bases between them. The CDR3 here is CASRPNRDTYEQYF. As DNA, the CDR3 is TGTGCCAGCAGGCCGAACAGGGATACCTACGAGCAGTACTTC.

V is TRBV5-4 and J is TRBJ2-1; perhaps D is TRBD1 or TRBD2 (5 bases each). The germline V and J ends were trimmed by 0 bases and 3 bases, with 7 bases remaining between them. The CDR3 consists of 14 residues. Looked up from germline, CDR1 is SGHNT and CDR2 is YYREEE (reference sequence). DNA of the CDR3: TGTGCCAGCAGCTTGGGGGGGAGCTACAATGAGCAGTTCTTC. It encodes CASSLGGSYNEQFF.

The CDR3 region has the DNA TGTGCCAGTAGTGGAACGGCGAATAGCAATCAGCCCCAGCATTTT. This sequence encodes CASSGTANSNQPQHF. The chain has TRBV19 and TRBJ1-5, with unresolved D. Germline CDR1 LNHDA, CDR2 SQIVND (reference sequence). V was pared by 5 bases and J by 0 bases, with 11 bases between. This CDR3 spans 15 amino acids.

This chain uses TRBV5-1 with TRBJ2-5; 10 positions match TRBD2. J was trimmed by 3 bases and V by 3 bases; bases with no gene match: 17. The CDR3 covers 19 residues. Germline V gives CDR1 SGHRS, CDR2 YFSETQ. This CDR3 is CASSSIGTSVSPLKETQYF. The CDR3 DNA reads as TGCGCCAGCAGCTCCATCGGGACTAGCGTATCTCCTCTTAAAGAGACCCAGTACTTC.

The chain is built from TRBV19 and TRBJ1-2; possibly TRBD1 for D (5 bases). This CDR3 region has 14 residues. V was clipped by 3 bases and J by 4 bases, with 12 bases between them. Looked up from germline, CDR1 is LNHDA and CDR2 is SQIVND (reference sequence). The CDR3 protein is CASSIGGGAYGYTF. DNA for the CDR3: TGTGCCAGTAGTATTGGGGGTGGGGCCTATGGCTACACCTTC.

The V gene is TRBV4-3, the J gene TRBJ1-3; tentative D call: TRBD1 (5 bases). Germline V gene data show CDR1 as LGHNA and CDR2 as YSLEER. The CDR3 has 15 residues. The V end was cut by 0 bases, the J end by 2 bases, with 8 bases between. The CDR3 region has the DNA TGCGCCAGCAGCCAAGAGGGGGGAGCTGGAAACACCATATATTTT. Its translation: CASSQEGGAGNTIYF.

The gene calls are TRBV7-6 and TRBJ2-7; 16 nucleotides match TRBD2. This CDR3 spans 17 amino acids. V lost 4 bases, J lost 2 bases, and 5 bases stayed unmatched. CDR1 SGHVS and CDR2 FNYEAQ come from the germline V gene. Here the CDR3 reads CASSSGLAGGGAYEQYF. DNA for the CDR3: TGTGCCAGCAGCTCGGGACTAGCGGGAGGGGGGGCCTACGAGCAGTACTTC.

The CDR3 DNA reads TGTGCCAGCAGTTATGGGACTAGCAGCAACGAGCAGTACTTC. Its translation is CASSYGTSSNEQYF. The V call is TRBV6-2 or TRBV6-3, the J call TRBJ2-7; 9 bases fit TRBD2. The CDR3 is 14 residues long. V shed 3 bases and J 5 bases; nucleotides not matched to a gene: 5. Germline V gene lookup returns CDR1 MNHEY and CDR2 SVGEGT.